The source of this TCR beta chain is a study of T cells in Graves' hyperthyroidism and ophthalmopathy. The blood sample dates from first hyperthyroidism diagnosis, preceding any ophthalmopathy symptoms. From more than 8 ml of fresh peripheral blood, PBMCs were isolated. The V end lost 0 bases, the J end lost 2 bases, and 15 bases lay between the germline ends. Per the germline V gene, CDR1 is SGHNT and CDR2 is YYREEE (reference sequence). The CDR3 is 16 residues long. This clonotype was observed at least ten times. Its antigen is not known. Study-wide results and caveats: Blood also carried most thyroid clonotypes expanded above 0.001.

From RNA transcripts, TCR beta CDR3 regions were amplified. TCR CDR3 underwent first-round RT-PCR with the HTBI primer set. Each CDR3 protein is one row after TCRdb ran MiXCR on the multiplex PCR reads. The repertoire holds over 250,000 distinct CDR3 sequences, with 25% as singletons. This sequence originates from a man aged 35 to 55 with Graves' hyperthyroidism that later progressed to Graves' ophthalmopathy. The V call is TRBV5-4, the J call TRBJ2-7; no clear D gene. Sequenced input: blood. The CDR3 DNA sequence: TGTGCCAGCAGCTTGGCGCGGATGGACGGAACCTACGAGCAGTACTTC. Translation gives CASSLARMDGTYEQYF.